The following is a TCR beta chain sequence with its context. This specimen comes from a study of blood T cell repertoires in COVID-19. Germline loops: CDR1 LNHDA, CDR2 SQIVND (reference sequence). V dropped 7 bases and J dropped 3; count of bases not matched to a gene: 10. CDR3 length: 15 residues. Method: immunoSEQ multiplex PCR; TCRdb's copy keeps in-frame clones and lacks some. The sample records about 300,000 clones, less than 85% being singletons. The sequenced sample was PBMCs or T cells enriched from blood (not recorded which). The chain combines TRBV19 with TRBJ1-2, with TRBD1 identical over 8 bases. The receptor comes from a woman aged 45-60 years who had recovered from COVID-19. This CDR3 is CASTETGQGHYGYTF. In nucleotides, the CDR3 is TGTGCCAGTACCGAGACCGGACAGGGCCACTATGGCTACACCTTC.